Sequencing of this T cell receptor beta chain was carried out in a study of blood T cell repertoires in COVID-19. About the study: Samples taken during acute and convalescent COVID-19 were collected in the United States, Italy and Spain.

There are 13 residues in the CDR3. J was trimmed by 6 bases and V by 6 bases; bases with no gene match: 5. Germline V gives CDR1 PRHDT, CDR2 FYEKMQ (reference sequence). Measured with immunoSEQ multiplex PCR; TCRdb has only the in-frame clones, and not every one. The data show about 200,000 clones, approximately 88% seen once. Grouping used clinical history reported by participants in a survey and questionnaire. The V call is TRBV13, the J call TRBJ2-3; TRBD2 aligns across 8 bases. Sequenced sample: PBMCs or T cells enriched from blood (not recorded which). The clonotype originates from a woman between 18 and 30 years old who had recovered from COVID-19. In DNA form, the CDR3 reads TGTGCCAGCAGGAGCGGGGGTGGGGATACGCAGTATTTT. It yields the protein CASRSGGGDTQYF.